A single TCR beta chain is shown here with its context. The record originates from a study of blood T cell repertoires in COVID-19. The table came from immunoSEQ multiplex PCR; TCRdb's copy has only in-frame clones and leaves some out. The table records hundreds of thousands of clones, approximately 90% of them present only once. The clonotype was recovered from a woman aged 30 to 39 with acute COVID-19. The sequenced material came from PBMCs or T cells enriched from blood (not recorded which).

The CDR3 here is CASSGNRGARPTNEKLFF. In nucleotides, the CDR3 is TGTGCCAGCAGTGGGAACAGGGGGGCTAGGCCAACTAATGAAAAACTGTTTTTT. The V and J genes are TRBV2 and TRBJ1-4; 8 positions agree with TRBD1. The V gene's germline CDR1 is SNHLY and CDR2 FYNNEI. The CDR3 runs to 18 residues. V lost 4 bases to trimming and J lost 0 bases; unmatched junction nucleotides: 10.